Here is one T cell receptor beta chain with its context. TCRdb re-called the 5' RACE reads through MiXCR, storing one row per CDR3 protein. This table holds some 320,000 distinct CDR3 sequences, 3.5% to 4.5% found once. Germline assignment: CDR1 MNHEY and CDR2 SVGAGI. V gave up 0 bases and J gave up 0 bases, with 6 bases separating them. The CDR3 extends over 15 amino acids. This entry comes from a study of T cells after yellow fever vaccination. The sequenced sample was PBMCs, obtained 15 days after the yellow fever booster vaccination. This receptor was identified in a young man who received the YFV17D yellow fever vaccine. The rearrangement links TRBV6-5 to TRBJ2-1; perhaps TRBD2 as D (5 bases). CDR3 bases: TGTGCCAGCAGTTACTCGGGGAGCTCCTACAATGAGCAGTTCTTC. This codes for CASSYSGSSYNEQFF.